This T cell receptor (beta chain) was identified in a study of T cell changes during pregnancy in multiple sclerosis. TCRdb's table, derived via immunoSEQ multiplex PCR, lists solely in-frame clones and lacks some. The sample carries 15,000 or so clones, around 86% recorded once. The ends lost 3 bases at V and 8 bases at J; junction bases unmatched: 8. Germline V gene data show CDR1 as SGHVS and CDR2 as FNYEAQ. The CDR3 spans 15 residues. The input for sequencing was CD8+ T cells from peripheral blood mononuclear cells, taken in the first trimester of pregnancy. The chain has TRBV7-6 and TRBJ1-4; 8 nucleotides line up with TRBD1. This TCR derives from a female donor with multiple sclerosis, enrolled in a pregnancy study. CDR3 nucleotides: TGTGCCAGCAGCTTGTTCACGACAGGGGTGGAAAAACTGTTTTTT. This gives the protein CASSLFTTGVEKLFF.